This T cell receptor (beta chain) was sequenced in a study of shared clonotypes between healthy human individuals. Study-wide findings and caveats: Tissue TCR repertoires likely differ from these blood-only repertoires. The expectation was that sequencing depth would affect clonotype sharing among donors.

In regard to this clone: What it recognizes is unknown.

Original analysis: Owing to the provision of junction-only sequences devoid of quality scores by immunoSEQ, filtering differed. Profiling relied on immunoSEQ multiplex PCR, and the TCRdb table lists in-frame clones only, not all of them. D and trimming come from the DNA, and the V and J calls and clone size come from that table. The repertoire holds fewer than 600,000 clones, with roughly three quarters as singletons. Donation came from healthy HIV-negative adults that had no recent acute infections or vaccinations. The CDR3 extends over 14 amino acids. Germline values: CDR1 KGHSH, CDR2 LQKENI. The J segment lost 3 bases and the V segment lost 3 bases, leaving 5 bases of the junction unmatched.

Source material: PBMCs. The chain uses TRBV18 and TRBJ2-7; 7 nucleotides align to TRBD2. The receptor was isolated from a woman in her 40s in good health. Some clones in this sample may be carry-over from other donors' samples. CDR3 residues: CASSPTAGVYEQYF. As DNA, the CDR3 is TGTGCCAGCTCACCGACTGCGGGAGTCTACGAGCAGTACTTC. Filled out from reference TRBV18 and TRBJ2-7, the complete variable domain reads NAGVMQNPRHLVRRRGQEARLRCSPMKGHSHVYWYRQLPEEGLKFMVYLQKENIIDESGMPKERFSAEFPKEGPSILRIQQVVRGDSAAYFCASSPTAGVYEQYFGPGTRLTVT.